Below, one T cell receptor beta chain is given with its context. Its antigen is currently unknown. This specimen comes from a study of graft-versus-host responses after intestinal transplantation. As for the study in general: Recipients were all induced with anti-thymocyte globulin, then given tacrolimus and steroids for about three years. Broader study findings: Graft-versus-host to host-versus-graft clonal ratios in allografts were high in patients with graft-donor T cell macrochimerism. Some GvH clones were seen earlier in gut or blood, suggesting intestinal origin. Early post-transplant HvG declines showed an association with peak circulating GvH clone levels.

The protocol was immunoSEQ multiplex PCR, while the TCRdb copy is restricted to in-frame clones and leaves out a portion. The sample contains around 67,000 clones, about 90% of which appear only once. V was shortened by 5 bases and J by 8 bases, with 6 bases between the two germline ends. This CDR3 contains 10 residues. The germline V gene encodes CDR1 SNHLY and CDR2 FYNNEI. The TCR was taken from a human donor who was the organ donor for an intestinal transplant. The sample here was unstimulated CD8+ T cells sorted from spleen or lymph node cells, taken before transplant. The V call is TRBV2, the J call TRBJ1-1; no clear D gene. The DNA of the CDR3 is TGTGCCAGCAGTAAGAGGGAAGCTTTCTTT. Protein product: CASSKREAFF.